This T cell receptor (beta chain) was documented in a study of identical twins. Germline values: CDR1 MNHEY, CDR2 SVGEGT. Trimming at V came to 5 bases and at J to 2 bases, leaving 7 bases not matched to a gene. CDR3 length equals 15 residues. As for this clonotype: Its antigen is not known.

TCRdb fed the 5' RACE reads into MiXCR, producing one record per CDR3 protein. The table records a few hundred thousand distinct CDR3 sequences, roughly 13% of them present only once. Study conclusions and caveats: Out-of-frame beta chain sequences displayed weaker excess sharing between twins. Conclusions leaned on cross-sectional statistical analysis and did not track the same donors over time.

There were only healthy Caucasians among the donors. The data were also submitted as part of a second study, on yellow fever vaccine responses in identical twins.

This TCR was recovered from a woman between 18 and 29 years old in good health. This rearrangement joins TRBV6-2 or TRBV6-3 to TRBJ2-7; 9 bases map to TRBD2. The sequenced sample was memory (CD45RO+) T cells sorted from blood. As DNA, the CDR3 is TGTGCCAGCAGTACCATAGCGGGAGCACCCTACGAGCAGTACTTC. It is translated as CASSTIAGAPYEQYF.